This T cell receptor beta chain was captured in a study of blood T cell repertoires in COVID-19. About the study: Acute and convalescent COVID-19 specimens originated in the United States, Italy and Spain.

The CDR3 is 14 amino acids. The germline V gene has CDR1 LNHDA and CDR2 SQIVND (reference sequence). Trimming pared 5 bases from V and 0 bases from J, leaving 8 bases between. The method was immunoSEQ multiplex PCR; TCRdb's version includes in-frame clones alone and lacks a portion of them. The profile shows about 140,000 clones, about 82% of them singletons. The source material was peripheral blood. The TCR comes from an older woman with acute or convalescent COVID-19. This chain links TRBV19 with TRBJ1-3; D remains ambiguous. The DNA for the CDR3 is TGTGCCAGTAGTCCACGGGACTCTGGAAACACCATATATTTT. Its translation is CASSPRDSGNTIYF.